These T cell receptor beta chains were read from a single sample in a study of Graves' ophthalmopathy and Graves' hyperthyroidism. TCRdb processed the multiplex PCR reads anew with MiXCR; each CDR3 protein has one entry. The table shows 600,000 to 650,000 distinct CDR3 sequences, with 20% to 25% occurring only once. Input material: peripheral blood. The origin of the receptors is a woman aged 18-29 years with stable Graves' hyperthyroidism. Some clones in this sample may be carry-over from other donors' samples. CDR3s include the opening cysteine and the closing phenylalanine or tryptophan. A D gene is named only where the DNA matches it firmly. Clone size is not always given. Where it is, it says once, few, many or a class for expanded clones.

V,D,size,J,CDR3,DNA
TRBV4-1,TRBD1,many,TRBJ1-1,CASSPQGADVGAFF,TGCGCCAGCAGCCCCCAGGGGGCGGACGTAGGAGCTTTCTTT
TRBV27,NA,many,TRBJ1-5,CASSVGFREGEPQHF,TGTGCCAGCAGTGTGGGTTTCAGGGAGGGTGAGCCCCAGCATTTT
TRBV20-1,NA,many,TRBJ1-1,CSARGATARNTEAFF,TGCAGTGCTAGAGGTGCGACGGCCAGGAACACTGAAGCTTTCTTT
TRBV11-1,NA,many,TRBJ1-1,CASSHPYGEQVNTEAFF,TGTGCCAGCAGCCATCCCTATGGGGAGCAGGTGAACACTGAAGCTTTCTTT
TRBV20-1,NA,many,TRBJ2-7,CSARQTYEQYF,TGCAGTGCGCGACAGACCTACGAGCAGTACTTC
TRBV6-5,TRBD1,many,TRBJ1-2,CASSYGTENYGYTF,TGTGCCAGCAGTTATGGGACAGAGAACTATGGCTACACCTTC
TRBV28,NA,once,TRBJ2-7,CASSFTSLGLYDQYF,TGTGCCAGCAGTTTTACTAGTCTGGGGCTATACGATCAGTACTTC
TRBV18,TRBD2,few,TRBJ2-7,CASSPQAGSSYEQYF,TGTGCCAGCTCACCTCAAGCGGGATCCTCCTACGAGCAGTACTTC
TRBV2,TRBD1,NA,TRBJ2-7,CASSEAMGTVYEQYF,TGTGCCAGCAGTGAAGCTATGGGGACAGTCTACGAGCAGTACTTC
TRBV24-1,NA,many,TRBJ2-7,CATSDYRDTLNF,TGTGCCACCAGTGACTACCGGGACACCTTGAACTTC
TRBV2,TRBD1,few,TRBJ1-5,CASRADRGNSQPQHF,TGTGCCAGCAGGGCGGACAGGGGAAACAGTCAGCCCCAGCATTTT
TRBV11-2,NA,many,TRBJ2-7,CASSWDGATSLYEQYF,TGTGCCAGCAGCTGGGATGGGGCGACCTCCCTCTACGAGCAGTACTTC
TRBV9,TRBD2,many,TRBJ2-7,CASSVGSGRSDEQYF,TGTGCCAGCAGCGTGGGTAGCGGGAGATCGGACGAGCAGTACTTC
TRBV27,NA,many,TRBJ2-7,CASSLYGSILSYEQYF,TGTGCCAGCAGTTTATACGGCAGTATACTCTCCTACGAGCAGTACTTC
TRBV6-5,TRBD1,NA,TRBJ2-4,CASSSGTGHIQYF,TGTGCCAGCAGCTCCGGGACAGGCCACATTCAGTACTTC
TRBV28,NA,once,TRBJ1-1,CASSFLRATEAFF,TGTGCCAGCAGTTTCCTCAGGGCGACTGAAGCTTTCTTT
TRBV7-2,NA,many,TRBJ2-7,CASSLATGDQYF,TGTGCCAGCAGCTTAGCGACAGGCGACCAGTACTTC
TRBV4-1,NA,NA,TRBJ1-5,CASSHPGIGNQPQHF,TGCGCCAGCAGCCACCCAGGTATTGGAAATCAGCCCCAGCATTTT
TRBV11-1,NA,NA,TRBJ1-2,CASSASGWYTF,TGTGCCAGCAGTGCCTCAGGATGGTACACCTTC
TRBV7-8,TRBD1,many,TRBJ1-2,CASSLGGDRGYGYTF,TGTGCCAGCAGCTTAGGGGGCGACAGGGGGTACGGCTACACCTTC
TRBV7-9,NA,NA,TRBJ1-1,CASSLAFGPGTEAFF,TGTGCCAGCAGCCTAGCTTTTGGGCCTGGCACTGAAGCTTTCTTT
TRBV5-1,TRBD1,many,TRBJ2-7,CASSSPGRTGDSYSYEQYF,TGCGCCAGCAGCTCCCCGGGGAGGACAGGGGACTCTTACTCCTACGAGCAGTACTTC
TRBV11-1,NA,NA,TRBJ2-1,CATSPPGHNEQFF,TGTGCCACCAGCCCCCCGGGACACAATGAGCAGTTCTTC
TRBV6-1,NA,many,TRBJ2-5,CASKRAFESETQYF,TGTGCCAGCAAACGAGCGTTCGAGTCCGAGACCCAGTACTTC
TRBV20-1,TRBD1,many,TRBJ2-7,CSARPSGTGISEQYF,TGCAGTGCTAGACCGTCCGGGACAGGGATTTCCGAGCAGTACTTC
TRBV12-3/TRBV12-4,TRBD1,many,TRBJ1-2,CASILTGGNYGYTF,TGTGCCAGCATCCTGACAGGGGGTAACTATGGCTACACCTTC
TRBV19,TRBD1,many,TRBJ2-2,CASSPSGGWTGELFF,TGTGCCAGTAGTCCTTCAGGGGGCTGGACCGGGGAGCTGTTTTTT
TRBV5-1,NA,many,TRBJ2-5,CASSIHSQETQYF,TGCGCCAGCAGCATCCATTCCCAGGAGACCCAGTACTTC
TRBV28,NA,NA,TRBJ2-7,CASLRGWEKYEQYF,TGTGCCAGCCTGAGAGGGTGGGAGAAGTACGAGCAGTACTTC
TRBV7-7,NA,many,TRBJ1-1,CASSSKSGSATGPNTEAFF,TGTGCTAGCAGCTCAAAATCTGGGTCGGCGACTGGCCCGAACACTGAAGCTTTCTTT
TRBV12-3/TRBV12-4,TRBD1,many,TRBJ1-1,CASSLRTGGTEAFF,TGTGCCAGCAGCCTCAGGACAGGGGGCACTGAAGCTTTCTTT
TRBV29-1,NA,many,TRBJ1-5,CSVEQEGQPQHF,TGCAGCGTTGAACAGGAGGGTCAGCCCCAGCACTTT
TRBV12-3/TRBV12-4,NA,NA,TRBJ2-7,CASSCEQYF,TGTGCCAGCAGTTGCGAGCAGTACTTC
TRBV5-1,TRBD1,few,TRBJ2-4,CASSSPDREKNIKYF,TGCGCCAGCAGCTCACCGGACAGGGAGAAAAACATTAAGTACTTC
TRBV28,TRBD1,once,TRBJ1-2,CASSSGTGSGYTF,TGTGCCAGCAGTTCCGGGACAGGGTCCGGCTACACCTTC
TRBV30,NA,many,TRBJ1-2,CAWFGGLVGYTF,TGTGCCTGGTTTGGGGGGCTGGTGGGCTACACCTTC
TRBV24-1,TRBD2,NA,TRBJ2-7,CATSDSPGGPNEQYF,TGTGCCACCAGTGATTCACCGGGGGGGCCTAACGAGCAGTACTTC
TRBV27,NA,NA,TRBJ2-7,CASSPRQGRIRYEQYF,TGTGCCAGCAGTCCCCGTCAGGGAAGGATTCGCTACGAGCAGTACTTC
TRBV27,NA,NA,TRBJ2-7,CASSLSGTGRYEQYF,TGTGCCAGCAGTTTATCTGGCACAGGGCGTTACGAGCAGTACTTC
TRBV3-1,NA,many,TRBJ1-2,CASSQLAGNYGYTF,TGTGCCAGCAGCCAACTGGCAGGGAACTATGGCTACACCTTC
TRBV30,NA,once,TRBJ2-2,CAWSKGGHSRWTGELFF,TGTGCCTGGAGTAAGGGGGGACATTCCCGATGGACCGGGGAGCTGTTTTTT
TRBV7-2,NA,NA,TRBJ1-1,CASTFGAEADTEAFF,TGTGCCAGCACCTTTGGGGCCGAGGCTGACACTGAAGCTTTCTTT
TRBV2,NA,NA,TRBJ2-7,CASSEAGRESEQYF,TGTGCCAGCAGTGAAGCGGGCAGGGAATCCGAGCAGTACTTC
TRBV28,TRBD1,NA,TRBJ1-1,CASSQGQDLKAFF,TGTGCCAGCAGCCAAGGACAGGATTTAAAAGCTTTCTTT
TRBV15,NA,many,TRBJ1-5,CATSRDGVLASNQPQHF,TGTGCCACCAGCAGAGATGGGGTGCTCGCTAGCAATCAGCCCCAGCATTTT
TRBV12-3/TRBV12-4,NA,NA,TRBJ1-2,CASSLRQANNYGYTF,TGTGCCAGCAGTTTACGCCAGGCTAATAACTATGGCTACACCTTC
TRBV12-3/TRBV12-4,NA,few,TRBJ2-2,CASELTVGSGELFF,TGTGCCAGCGAACTCACGGTAGGGTCCGGGGAGCTGTTTTTT
TRBV30,NA,many,TRBJ2-2,CAWGLLTGELFF,TGTGCCTGGGGACTGCTAACCGGGGAGCTGTTTTTT
TRBV30,NA,many,TRBJ2-5,CAWSLAETQYF,TGTGCCTGGAGTCTAGCAGAGACCCAGTACTTC
TRBV7-9,NA,many,TRBJ1-2,CASSLDRAEGYTF,TGTGCCAGCAGCTTAGACAGGGCGGAAGGCTACACCTTC
TRBV7-8,TRBD2,many,TRBJ2-7,CASSLTSGRYEQYF,TGTGCCAGCAGCTTAACTAGCGGGAGGTACGAGCAGTACTTC
TRBV12-3/TRBV12-4,NA,NA,TRBJ2-2,CASSLALATPTGELFF,TGTGCCAGCAGTTTAGCGCTGGCAACCCCCACCGGGGAGCTGTTTTTT
TRBV3-2,NA,NA,TRBJ2-7,CASRPYAPTWTGGRMGIYEQYF,TGTGCCAGCAGACCATACGCCCCCACTTGGACAGGGGGGCGGATGGGGATCTACGAGCAGTACTTC
TRBV12-3/TRBV12-4,NA,many,TRBJ2-2,CASSSFPGLNTGELFF,TGTGCCAGCAGTTCATTCCCCGGCCTGAACACCGGGGAGCTGTTTTTT
TRBV6-1,NA,NA,TRBJ2-2,CASRSVSGRGNTGELFF,TGTGCCAGCAGATCCGTCTCAGGGCGGGGGAACACCGGGGAGCTGTTTTTT